In this sample, the clone carrying this TCR beta chain turned up once. The sample comes from a study of control samples from healthy donors and cancer patients. Produced via immunoSEQ multiplex PCR; TCRdb's table is partial and in-frame only. This sample yields roughly 400,000 clones, of which 90% are seen a single time; approximately 6.3% belongs to the top ten. The germline V and J ends were trimmed by 6 bases and 9 bases, with 9 bases remaining between them. Germline CDR1 is MRHNA and CDR2 is SNTAGT. The CDR3 is made up of 11 amino acids. The receptor was derived from a man in his forties with head and neck cancer. Sequenced sample: PBMCs. V and J are TRBV6-4 and TRBJ2-4; no definite D call. The CDR3 loop reads CASSPLAIQYF. The CDR3 DNA reads TGTGCCAGCAGCCCCTTGGCCATTCAGTACTTC.